This T cell receptor beta chain was obtained from a study of radiotherapy plus CTLA-4 blockade in lung cancer. Turning to the study itself: Disease control reached 31%, with objective responses in approximately 20%.

CDR1 SGHTA and CDR2 FQGTGA come from the germline V gene. CDR3 length: 14 residues. V lost 5 bases to trimming and J lost 5 bases; unmatched junction nucleotides: 6. Clones were sequenced by immunoSEQ multiplex PCR, and TCRdb holds only the in-frame ones, with some missing. This sample has under 110,000 clones, with about 83% found just once. Details on this clone: No antigen is known for it.

Focal radiation plus CTLA-4 blockade with ipilimumab was administered to patients who had chemo-refractory metastatic non-small-cell lung cancer. Study-level findings and limits: How blood T cell clones changed early, along with interferon-beta, reportedly forecast response best. Among blood TCR repertoires after radiotherapy plus ipilimumab, tumor-derived clones expanded.

The TCR was taken from a human donor with non-small cell lung cancer that progressed on radiotherapy plus ipilimumab. Some clones in this sample may be carry-over from other donors' samples. This chain links TRBV7-3 with TRBJ2-7; 10 bases line up with TRBD1. This specimen consisted of peripheral blood, obtained from a patient treated with radiotherapy plus ipilimumab. CDR3 sequence reads: CASSLGTGENEQYF. Written as DNA, the CDR3 is TGTGCCAGCAGCCTCGGGACAGGGGAGAACGAGCAGTACTTC. Together with reference TRBV7-3 and TRBJ2-7, the CDR3 gives the full variable domain: GAGVSQTPSNKVTEKGKYVELRCDPISGHTALYWYRQSLGQGPEFLIYFQGTGAADDSGLPNDRFFAVRPEGSVSTLKIQRTERGDSAVYLCASSLGTGENEQYFGPGTRLTVT.